This T cell receptor (beta chain) was recovered during a study of pediatric ulcerative colitis. Germline V gene data show CDR1 as SGHRS and CDR2 as YFSETQ. The length of the CDR3 is 16 residues. The trim removed 3 bases at V and 1 base at J, leaving 4 bases unmatched. About this clone: What it recognizes is unknown.

One to two pinch biopsies were taken from the rectum during colonoscopy. Sequenced by immunoSEQ multiplex PCR; TCRdb stores in-frame clones only, minus some. The table records fewer than 20,000 clones, 74% of them present only once. The study, taken as a whole, reports: Clonal expansions reduced rectal repertoire diversity in acute severe colitis.

The receptor was derived from a boy younger than 18 with moderate ulcerative colitis. This chain connects TRBV5-1 to TRBJ2-5, with 12 bases fitting TRBD2. The sequencing input was gut tissue. CDR3 coding DNA: TGCGCCAGCAGCTCACTAGCGGGAGGATCCCAAGAGACCCAGTACTTC. This sequence encodes CASSSLAGGSQETQYF.